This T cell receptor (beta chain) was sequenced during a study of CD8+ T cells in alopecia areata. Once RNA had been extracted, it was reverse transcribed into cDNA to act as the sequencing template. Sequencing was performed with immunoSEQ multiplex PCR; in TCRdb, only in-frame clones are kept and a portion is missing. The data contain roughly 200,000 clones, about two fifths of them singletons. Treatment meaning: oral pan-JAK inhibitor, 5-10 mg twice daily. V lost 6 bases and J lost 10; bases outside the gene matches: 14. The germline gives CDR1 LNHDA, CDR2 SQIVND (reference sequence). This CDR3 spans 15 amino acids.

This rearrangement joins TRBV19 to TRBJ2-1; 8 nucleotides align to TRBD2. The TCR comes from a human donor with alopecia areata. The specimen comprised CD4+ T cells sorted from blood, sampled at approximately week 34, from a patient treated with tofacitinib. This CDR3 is CASRSGTRVGWEQFF. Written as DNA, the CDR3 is TGTGCCAGTAGATCCGGGACTAGAGTCGGTTGGGAGCAGTTCTTC. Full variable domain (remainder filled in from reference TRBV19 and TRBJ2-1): DGGITQSPKYLFRKEGQNVTLSCEQNLNHDAMYWYRQDPGQGLRLIYYSQIVNDFQKGDIAEGYSVSREKKESFPLTVTSAQKNPTAFYLCASRSGTRVGWEQFFGPGTRLTVL.